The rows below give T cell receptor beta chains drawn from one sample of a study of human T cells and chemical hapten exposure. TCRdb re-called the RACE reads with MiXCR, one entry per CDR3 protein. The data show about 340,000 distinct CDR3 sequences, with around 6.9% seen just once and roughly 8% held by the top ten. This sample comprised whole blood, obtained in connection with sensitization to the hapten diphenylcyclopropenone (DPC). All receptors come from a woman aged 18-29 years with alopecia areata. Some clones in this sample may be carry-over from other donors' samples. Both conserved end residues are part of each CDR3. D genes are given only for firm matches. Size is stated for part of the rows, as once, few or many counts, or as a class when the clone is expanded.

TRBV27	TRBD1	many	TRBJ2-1	TGTGCCAGCAGTGACAGGGGCTACAATGAGCAGTTCTTC	CASSDRGYNEQFF
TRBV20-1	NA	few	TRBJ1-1	TGCAGTGCTAGCTGGGACCCCCGGAACACTGAAGCTTTCTTT	CSASWDPRNTEAFF
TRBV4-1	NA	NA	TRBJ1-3	TGCGCCGTTCGGACGGAGCGAAACACCATATATTTT	CAVRTERNTIYF
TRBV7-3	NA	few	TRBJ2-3	TGTGCCAGCAGCTCCACCCTCGGAGGGGATCCCACAGATACGCAGTATTTT	CASSSTLGGDPTDTQYF
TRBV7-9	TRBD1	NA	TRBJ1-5	TGTGCCAGCAGCTCGCACAGGGGTGGCAATCAGCCCCAGCATTTT	CASSSHRGGNQPQHF
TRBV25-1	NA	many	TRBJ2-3	TGTGCCAGCAGAGGACAGAACACAGATACGCAGTATTTT	CASRGQNTDTQYF
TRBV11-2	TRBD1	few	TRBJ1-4	TGTGCCAGCAGCTTAGGCGACAGGGGTGCGAATGAAAAACTGTTTTTT	CASSLGDRGANEKLFF
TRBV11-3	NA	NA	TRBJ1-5	TGTGCCAGCAGCTTACAGGCCGAAGTAAGCAATCAGCCCCAGCATTTT	CASSLQAEVSNQPQHF
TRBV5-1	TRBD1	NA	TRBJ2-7	TGCGCCAGCAGCAACAGGGGCGCCGGAGACGAGCAGTACTTC	CASSNRGAGDEQYF
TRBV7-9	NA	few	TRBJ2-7	TGTGCCAGCAGCTTATTAGCTGCGGGGTACTTCTACGAGCAGTACTTC	CASSLLAAGYFYEQYF
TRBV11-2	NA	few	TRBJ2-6	TGTGCCAGCAGGAGGCCAGGGATCCTCTCTGGGGCCAACGTCCTGACTTTC	CASRRPGILSGANVLTF
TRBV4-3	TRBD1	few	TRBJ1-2	TGCGCCAGCAGCCAAGATTTGACAGGGGGCGCGATTTATGGCTACACCTTC	CASSQDLTGGAIYGYTF
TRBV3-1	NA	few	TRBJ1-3	TGTGCCAGCAGCCAAGATCTTGATCGGATCTCTGGAAACACCATATATTTT	CASSQDLDRISGNTIYF
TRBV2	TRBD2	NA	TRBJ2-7	TGTGCCAGCAGTGTCGGGGTAGCGGGCCCCGAGCAGTACTTC	CASSVGVAGPEQYF
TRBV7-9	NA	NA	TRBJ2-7	TGTGCCAGCAGCTTAGCTCTTCCCACAACCCCATACGAGCAGTACTTC	CASSLALPTTPYEQYF
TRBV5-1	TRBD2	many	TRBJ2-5	TGCGCCAGCAGCTTGCTAGCGGGGACCCAAGAGACCCAGTACTTC	CASSLLAGTQETQYF
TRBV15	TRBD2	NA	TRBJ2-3	TGTGCCACCCGCAAGGCGGGGGAATTAGATACGCAGTATTTT	CATRKAGELDTQYF
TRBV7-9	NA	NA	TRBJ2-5	TGTGCCAGCAGCTTAGCACCCGCAGGCCACCAAGAGACCCAGTACTTC	CASSLAPAGHQETQYF
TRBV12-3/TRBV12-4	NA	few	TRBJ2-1	TGTGCCAGCAGTTTTGGGGGCAAGGGAGAGAATGAGCAGTTCTTC	CASSFGGKGENEQFF
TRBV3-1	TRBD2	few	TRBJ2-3	TGTGCCAGCAGCCAAACCCCCAGCGGGGGGTCCGATACGCAGTATTTT	CASSQTPSGGSDTQYF
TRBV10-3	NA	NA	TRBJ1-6	TGTGCCATCAGGCCGCCCTATAATTCACCCCTCCACTTT	CAIRPPYNSPLHF
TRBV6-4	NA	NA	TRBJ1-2	TGTGCCAGCAGTGATGGAGGGAATGGTAAAGATGGCTACACCTTC	CASSDGGNGKDGYTF